What follows describes a single TCR beta chain. Genomic DNA from each subset was divided evenly over several immunoSEQ plates. Amplification in unsorted PBMC replicate PCRs started from around 0.3 ug DNA, which equals 28,000 or so T cell genomes. On ten immunoSEQ deep assay plates, unsorted PBMC DNA was sequenced. Method: immunoSEQ multiplex PCR; TCRdb's copy keeps in-frame clones and lacks some. The table includes fewer than 600,000 clones, 77% detected once. The data belong to a study of shared clonotypes between healthy human individuals. Germline CDR1 is LNHDA and CDR2 is SQIVND (reference sequence). J gave up 7 bases and V 5 bases, and 8 bases lay outside the gene matches. The CDR3 contains 17 residues.

The sample consisted of PBMCs. The clonotype was recovered from a middle-aged woman in good health. Some clones in this sample may be carry-over from other donors' samples. The rearrangement uses TRBV19 and TRBJ2-2; the match to TRBD2 covers 15 bases. The DNA for the CDR3 is TGTGCCAGTAGTGGCCGGACTAGCGGGAGGGCCTTCGGGGAGCTGTTTTTT. As protein: CASSGRTSGRAFGELFF.